Listed below are T cell receptor beta chains from one sample, sequenced in a study of read filtering for tumor transcriptome and immune sequencing. Using its own MiXCR run on the reads, TCRdb lists one record per CDR3 protein. The profile shows 85,000 or so distinct CDR3 sequences, approximately 13% of them singletons. Specimen: a population of CD138-negative cells sorted from bone marrow. These receptor sequences come from a donor aged 40 or over with multiple myeloma. The CDR3 runs from the conserved cysteine through the conserved F or W. The order of the fields is D gene, clone size, J gene, V gene, CDR3 DNA, CDR3 protein. The D gene is left open where the match is weak. Part of the rows lack a size; the others show once, few, many or a class for expanded clones.

d_gene: NA; abundance: NA; j_gene: TRBJ2-7; v_gene: TRBV5-5; CDR3nt: TGTGCCAGCAGCCCCGAATGGCAGAGCTCCTACGAGCAGTACTTC; CDR3aa: CASSPEWQSSYEQYF
d_gene: TRBD1; abundance: many; j_gene: TRBJ1-2; v_gene: TRBV7-9; CDR3nt: TGTGCCAGCAGCCGCTCCGGTGGACAGGGCTCTGACTATGGCTACACCTTC; CDR3aa: CASSRSGGQGSDYGYTF
d_gene: NA; abundance: many; j_gene: TRBJ1-4; v_gene: TRBV6-6; CDR3nt: TGTGCCAGCATTGGGAATGAAAAACTGTTTTTT; CDR3aa: CASIGNEKLFF
d_gene: NA; abundance: NA; j_gene: TRBJ2-1; v_gene: TRBV5-1; CDR3nt: TGCGCCAGCTGCGTCCTTACCTACAATGAGCAGTTCTTC; CDR3aa: CASCVLTYNEQFF
d_gene: NA; abundance: many; j_gene: TRBJ2-7; v_gene: TRBV5-1; CDR3nt: TGCGCCAGCAGCTCCCTACAGGGAGGGGTTGCCTACGAGCAGTACTTC; CDR3aa: CASSSLQGGVAYEQYF
d_gene: NA; abundance: many; j_gene: TRBJ2-7; v_gene: TRBV7-2; CDR3nt: TGTGCCAGCAGCTTAGAAGCGGAGAACGAGCAGTACTTC; CDR3aa: CASSLEAENEQYF
d_gene: TRBD1; abundance: NA; j_gene: TRBJ1-1; v_gene: TRBV28; CDR3nt: TGTGCCAGCAGTTCAGGGGGCGTTGGCACTGAAGCTTTCTTT; CDR3aa: CASSSGGVGTEAFF
d_gene: NA; abundance: many; j_gene: TRBJ2-5; v_gene: TRBV4-2; CDR3nt: TGTGCCAGCAGCCAAGCTTTTGGGCAGCAAGAGACCCAGTACTTC; CDR3aa: CASSQAFGQQETQYF
d_gene: TRBD1; abundance: NA; j_gene: TRBJ2-2; v_gene: TRBV7-3; CDR3nt: TGTGCCAGCAGCAAAGGGACAGTGAACACCGGGGAGCTGTTTTTT; CDR3aa: CASSKGTVNTGELFF
d_gene: TRBD2; abundance: NA; j_gene: TRBJ2-3; v_gene: TRBV9; CDR3nt: TGTGCCAGCAGCGTAGAAACTAGCGGGGGCACAGATACGCAGTATTTT; CDR3aa: CASSVETSGGTDTQYF
d_gene: NA; abundance: many; j_gene: TRBJ2-1; v_gene: TRBV20-1; CDR3nt: TGCAGTGCTTCCCAGACAGGGGGCGAATATAGCGGGGGCCGGAGCTCCTACAATGAGCAGTTCTTC; CDR3aa: CSASQTGGEYSGGRSSYNEQFF
d_gene: TRBD2; abundance: NA; j_gene: TRBJ2-2; v_gene: TRBV20-1; CDR3nt: TGCAGTGCTAGGAGCGGGAGGAACACCGGGGAGCTGTTTTTT; CDR3aa: CSARSGRNTGELFF
d_gene: NA; abundance: many; j_gene: TRBJ1-1; v_gene: TRBV24-1; CDR3nt: TGTGCCACCAGTGATTTAAACACTGAAGCTTCCTTT; CDR3aa: CATSDLNTEASF
d_gene: NA; abundance: many; j_gene: TRBJ1-1; v_gene: TRBV5-1; CDR3nt: TGCGCCAGCTCAGGTGGAGGGATGAACACTGAAGCTTTCTTT; CDR3aa: CASSGGGMNTEAFF
d_gene: NA; abundance: many; j_gene: TRBJ2-3; v_gene: TRBV7-3; CDR3nt: TGTGCCAGCAGCCCGGGCGGCGCGGGAGATACGCAGTATTTT; CDR3aa: CASSPGGAGDTQYF
d_gene: TRBD1; abundance: few; j_gene: TRBJ2-7; v_gene: TRBV7-9; CDR3nt: TGTGCCAGCACTAACGCGTTGGAAGGACAGGAGTTTGACTTC; CDR3aa: CASTNALEGQEFDF
d_gene: NA; abundance: many; j_gene: TRBJ2-1; v_gene: TRBV20-1; CDR3nt: TGCAGTGCTAGAGATCAGGGACTTGGCAATGAGCAGTTCTTC; CDR3aa: CSARDQGLGNEQFF
d_gene: NA; abundance: many; j_gene: TRBJ2-2; v_gene: TRBV5-1; CDR3nt: TGCGCCAGCAGCTTGGCTTCATTGCCAGGGGCGAACACCGGGGAGCTGTTTTTT; CDR3aa: CASSLASLPGANTGELFF
d_gene: TRBD2; abundance: many; j_gene: TRBJ2-1; v_gene: TRBV29-1; CDR3nt: TGTAGCGTTGCCAGCGGGAGGGCGGGGTATGAGCAGTTCTTC; CDR3aa: CSVASGRAGYEQFF
d_gene: NA; abundance: few; j_gene: TRBJ1-1; v_gene: TRBV20-1; CDR3nt: TGCAGTGCTAGAGATCGGGGGGAGGAAGCTTTCTTT; CDR3aa: CSARDRGEEAFF
d_gene: TRBD2; abundance: many; j_gene: TRBJ2-1; v_gene: TRBV5-1; CDR3nt: TGCGCCAGCAGCTTGTGGGGAGGGAATGAGCAGTTCTTC; CDR3aa: CASSLWGGNEQFF
d_gene: TRBD1; abundance: many; j_gene: TRBJ1-1; v_gene: TRBV20-1; CDR3nt: TGCAGTGCTCCAAAAAGGGGACAGGGGAACACTGAAGCTTTCTTT; CDR3aa: CSAPKRGQGNTEAFF
d_gene: TRBD2; abundance: many; j_gene: TRBJ2-2; v_gene: TRBV7-6; CDR3nt: TGTGCCAGCAGCCCGGGGGCTAGCGGGCCGAACACCGGGGAGCTGTTTTTT; CDR3aa: CASSPGASGPNTGELFF
d_gene: TRBD2; abundance: NA; j_gene: TRBJ2-5; v_gene: TRBV7-8; CDR3nt: TGTCCCAGCAGCTTAGCGGGATCTAAAGGAGAGACCCAGTACTTC; CDR3aa: CPSSLAGSKGETQYF
d_gene: NA; abundance: many; j_gene: TRBJ1-5; v_gene: TRBV5-1; CDR3nt: TGTGCCAGCAGCTTAGGTCAGGGCGATCAGCCCCAGCATTTT; CDR3aa: CASSLGQGDQPQHF
d_gene: NA; abundance: many; j_gene: TRBJ2-5; v_gene: TRBV2; CDR3nt: TGTGCCAGCAGTGATTCGTCAGGGTTGGAGACCCAGTACTTC; CDR3aa: CASSDSSGLETQYF
d_gene: NA; abundance: NA; j_gene: TRBJ1-1; v_gene: TRBV19; CDR3nt: TGTGCCAGTAGTATAATCCCGGGGATTAACACTGAAGCTTTCTTT; CDR3aa: CASSIIPGINTEAFF
d_gene: TRBD2; abundance: many; j_gene: TRBJ2-1; v_gene: TRBV11-2; CDR3nt: TGTGCCAGCAGCTTAGACCGGGGGGACTACAATGAGCAGTTCTTC; CDR3aa: CASSLDRGDYNEQFF
d_gene: NA; abundance: many; j_gene: TRBJ1-1; v_gene: TRBV20-1; CDR3nt: TGCAGTCCGGTACGGGCTCAAATGAACACTGAAGCTTTCTTT; CDR3aa: CSPVRAQMNTEAFF
d_gene: NA; abundance: many; j_gene: TRBJ1-1; v_gene: TRBV28; CDR3nt: TGTGCCAGCAGTTTCCTCCGCCTGGGGAACACTGAAGCTTTCTTT; CDR3aa: CASSFLRLGNTEAFF
d_gene: TRBD1; abundance: many; j_gene: TRBJ1-5; v_gene: TRBV2; CDR3nt: TGTGCCAGCAGCGAATCCGGGACAGCAAATCAGCCCCAGCATTTT; CDR3aa: CASSESGTANQPQHF
d_gene: NA; abundance: many; j_gene: TRBJ2-7; v_gene: TRBV5-1; CDR3nt: TGCGCCAGCAGCGTGCCGGGAGCGGCCTACGAGCAGTACTTC; CDR3aa: CASSVPGAAYEQYF
d_gene: TRBD2; abundance: many; j_gene: TRBJ2-2; v_gene: TRBV27; CDR3nt: TGTGCCAGCAGTTCTCAGACTAGCGGGTGGGACACCGGGGAGCTGTTTTTT; CDR3aa: CASSSQTSGWDTGELFF
d_gene: NA; abundance: many; j_gene: TRBJ2-1; v_gene: TRBV7-9; CDR3nt: TGTGCCAGCAGCTTAGTGAGGAATGAGCAGTTCTTC; CDR3aa: CASSLVRNEQFF
d_gene: NA; abundance: many; j_gene: TRBJ1-1; v_gene: TRBV6-2/TRBV6-3; CDR3nt: TGTGCCAGCAGTTGGGGGTACACTGAAGCTTTCTTT; CDR3aa: CASSWGYTEAFF
d_gene: NA; abundance: many; j_gene: TRBJ2-5; v_gene: TRBV29-1; CDR3nt: TGCAGCGTTGAAGGGAGCATGTGGGAGACCCAGTACTTC; CDR3aa: CSVEGSMWETQYF
d_gene: NA; abundance: many; j_gene: TRBJ2-1; v_gene: TRBV5-1; CDR3nt: TGCGCCAGCAGCTTTGGAGGAACTGACAATGAGCAGTTCTTC; CDR3aa: CASSFGGTDNEQFF
d_gene: NA; abundance: many; j_gene: TRBJ2-1; v_gene: TRBV10-3; CDR3nt: TGTGCCACGGCCCCTGTTGCCGTGAATGAGCAGTTCTTC; CDR3aa: CATAPVAVNEQFF
d_gene: TRBD2; abundance: NA; j_gene: TRBJ2-2; v_gene: TRBV7-2; CDR3nt: TGTGCCAGCAGCTTAGGACGGACTAGCCCCACCGGGGAGCTGTTTTTT; CDR3aa: CASSLGRTSPTGELFF
d_gene: TRBD1; abundance: NA; j_gene: TRBJ2-5; v_gene: TRBV5-1; CDR3nt: TGCGCCAGCAGTTTTGGGGTTGGGACAGGAGAGACCCAGTACTTC; CDR3aa: CASSFGVGTGETQYF
d_gene: TRBD1; abundance: many; j_gene: TRBJ2-3; v_gene: TRBV7-9; CDR3nt: TGTGCCAGCAGCCGGGACAGAGGCACAGATACGCAGTATTTT; CDR3aa: CASSRDRGTDTQYF
d_gene: NA; abundance: NA; j_gene: TRBJ1-1; v_gene: TRBV5-1; CDR3nt: TGCGCCAGCAGCATCGCCGGGGCCGGGGGCACTGAAGCTTTCTTT; CDR3aa: CASSIAGAGGTEAFF
d_gene: NA; abundance: NA; j_gene: TRBJ2-5; v_gene: TRBV7-2; CDR3nt: TGTGCCAGCAGTCACTCAGGGAACCAAGAGACCCAGTACTTC; CDR3aa: CASSHSGNQETQYF
d_gene: NA; abundance: many; j_gene: TRBJ2-1; v_gene: TRBV6-5; CDR3nt: TGTGCCAGCAGTTACGGGCTAGCTTACAATGAGCAGTTCTTC; CDR3aa: CASSYGLAYNEQFF
d_gene: NA; abundance: many; j_gene: TRBJ2-2; v_gene: TRBV30; CDR3nt: TGTGCCTGGAGTGTAGGACCGGCCGGGGAGCTGTTTTTT; CDR3aa: CAWSVGPAGELFF
d_gene: TRBD2; abundance: many; j_gene: TRBJ2-5; v_gene: TRBV7-9; CDR3nt: TGTGCCAGCAGGGGGACTAGCACCAAAGAGACCCAGTACTTC; CDR3aa: CASRGTSTKETQYF